The entry below gives a single T cell receptor (beta chain) sequence along with its context. The data originate from a study of blood T cell repertoires in COVID-19. The data were produced by immunoSEQ multiplex PCR, yet TCRdb's version contains in-frame clones alone and is incomplete. The repertoire includes roughly 400,000 clones, just under 90% of them detected once, and about 9.4% sits in the top ten. J was trimmed by 3 bases and V by 6 bases; bases with no gene match: 10. The CDR3 runs 16 residues. From germline, CDR1 is LGHNA and CDR2 YNFKEQ. Cohort 3 donors counted as recovered after two negative PCRs, clearance, or resolved symptoms.

The sample taken for sequencing was PBMCs or T cells enriched from blood (not recorded which). V usage is TRBV4-2 and J usage is TRBJ1-1; 10 bases match TRBD1. The receptor comes from a woman aged 50 to 65 who had recovered from COVID-19. The CDR3, as DNA: TGTGCCAGCAGTTTTTCGGGACAGGGGTCGTACACTGAAGCTTTCTTT. This encodes CASSFSGQGSYTEAFF.